The present T cell receptor (beta chain) was sequenced within a study of identifying expanded T cells in peripheral blood (dated by TCRdb to the late 2010s). About the investigation overall: Separate aliquots of the same genomic DNA pool were sequenced to produce technical replicates, and four replicates were compared in pairs. What the study reported, not specific to this receptor: The authors expected that biological variance in healthy repertoires might rise further over much longer intervals, such as months to years. For all healthy donors, the variance in clone template counts between roughly 2-week samples rose significantly as total template count increased. The beta-binomial model significantly reduced the number of clones called differentially abundant and the false-positive rate across all healthy-donor time intervals. The binomial model flagged roughly 1.1 differentially abundant clones between technical replicates, compared with about 16 over around 2 weeks and about 20 over around 4 weeks.

For CDR1 and CDR2, the germline V gene (reference sequence) lists SEHNR and FQNEAQ. The germline ends are 18 bases apart after V is trimmed by 2 bases and J by 6 bases. Counted from cysteine to phenylalanine, this CDR3 has 16 amino acids. The only DNA kept is the CDR3, 48 bases in frame from the first base. During the collection period, no infections or other immune events were recorded for the healthy donors. Blood repertoires from healthy donors were used as a training cohort for calibrating time-dependent variance in a beta-binomial model of differential abundance of T-cell clones. The training cohort included some ten healthy donors, of whom 3 were female and 7 were male. Donor ages ranged from roughly 25 to 65 years, with an average of around 43 years. Whole blood was collected from each healthy donor at three time points spaced about 14 days apart and obtained from a commercial supplier. Genomic DNA was extracted from unsorted whole blood for immunosequencing.

TCRbeta CDR3 regions were profiled with the immunoSEQ Assay using bias-controlled multiplex PCR amplification of genomic DNA. Processing in the source paper ran as follows. The absolute abundance of each unique TCRbeta CDR3 region was quantified after sequences were collapsed and filtered. Differential abundance was tested with two models: a binomial (Fisher-equivalent) model and a beta-binomial model that adds time-dependent variance fitted from healthy donors. Clones with fewer than 5 combined templates were removed, and a clone was called differentially abundant if the clone's Benjamini-Hochberg FDR was below 0.01. Using the form v = (b*log(k)+a)^2, the beta-binomial variance was modeled as a function of the total template count across the two samples. The immuneACCESS repertoire file appears here via TCRdb, limited to in-frame rearrangements. These files lack a portion of the clones; in checked studies, under half of the deficit traces to unresolved V genes, and the cause of the others is not known. The V and J calls and clone size come from that table; D and trimming were worked out from the DNA. This sample holds some 95,000 clones; roughly 90% were observed only once. The top ten hold under 6% of the sample.

This clone was observed once. Its antigen has not been determined. No base-level quality is on record; no much larger clone is a single base apart. The sequence came from a person aged 18-70 years in good health. The chain is made from TRBV7-9 and TRBJ2-3, with an unclear D gene assignment. The sequencing sample was made of blood. Read as DNA, the sequence is TGTGCCAGCAGCTTAAGTTCTGGCAGGCAAGGGGATACGCAGTATTTT. This translates into CASSLSSGRQGDTQYF.